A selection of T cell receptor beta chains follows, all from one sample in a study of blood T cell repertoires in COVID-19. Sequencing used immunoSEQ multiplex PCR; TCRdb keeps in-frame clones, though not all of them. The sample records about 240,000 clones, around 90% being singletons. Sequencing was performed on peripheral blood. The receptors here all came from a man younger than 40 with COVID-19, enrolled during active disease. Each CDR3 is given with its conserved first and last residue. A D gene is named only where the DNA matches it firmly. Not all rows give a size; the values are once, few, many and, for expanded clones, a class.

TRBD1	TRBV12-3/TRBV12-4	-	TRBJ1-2	CASSPGGEYGYTF	TGTGCCAGCAGTCCAGGGGGCGAGTATGGCTACACCTTC
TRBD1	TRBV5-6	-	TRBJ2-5	CASSYVGTEETQYF	TGTGCCAGCAGCTATGTCGGGACAGAAGAGACCCAGTACTTC
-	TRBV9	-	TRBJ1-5	CASSNGGANQPQHF	TGTGCCAGCAGCAATGGGGGGGCCAATCAGCCCCAGCATTTT
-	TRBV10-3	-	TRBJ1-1	CAILPQGTTTEAFF	TGTGCCATCCTCCCCCAGGGTACAACCACTGAAGCTTTCTTT
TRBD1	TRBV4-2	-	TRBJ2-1	CASSPTGTGGSNEQFF	TGTGCCAGCAGCCCCACCGGGACAGGGGGGAGTAATGAGCAGTTCTTC
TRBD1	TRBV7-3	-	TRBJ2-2	CASSSPGGAGTGELFF	TGTGCCAGCAGCTCACCAGGGGGCGCCGGCACCGGGGAGCTGTTTTTT
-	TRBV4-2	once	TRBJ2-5	CASSQAAGAGETQYF	TGTGCCAGCAGCCAAGCCGCGGGGGCAGGGGAGACCCAGTACTTC
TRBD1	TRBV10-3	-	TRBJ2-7	CATGTGVGEQYF	TGTGCCACCGGGACAGGGGTGGGCGAGCAGTACTTC
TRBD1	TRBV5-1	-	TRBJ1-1	CASSSDRGLGETEAFF	TGCGCCAGCAGCTCGGACAGGGGGTTGGGGGAGACTGAAGCTTTCTTT
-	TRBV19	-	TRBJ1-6	CASSIREASPLHF	TGTGCCAGTAGTATCAGGGAGGCTTCACCCCTCCACTTT
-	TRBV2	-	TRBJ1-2	CASRVDSINGYTF	TGTGCCAGCAGGGTGGACAGCATAAATGGCTACACCTTC
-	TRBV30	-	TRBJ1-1	CAWNHVQGETEAFF	TGTGCCTGGAACCATGTCCAGGGTGAGACTGAAGCTTTCTTT
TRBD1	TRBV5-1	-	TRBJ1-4	CASSLTGEGEKLFF	TGCGCCAGCAGCCTAACAGGGGAAGGAGAAAAACTGTTTTTT
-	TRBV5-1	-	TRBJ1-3	CASSPETGNSGNTIYF	TGCGCCAGCAGCCCAGAGACAGGCAACTCTGGAAACACCATATATTTT
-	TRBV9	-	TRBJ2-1	CASTIEPIVYNEQFF	TGTGCCAGCACCATTGAGCCCATAGTTTACAATGAGCAGTTCTTC
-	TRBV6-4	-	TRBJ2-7	CASSTSYEQYF	TGTGCCAGCAGTACATCGTACGAGCAGTACTTC
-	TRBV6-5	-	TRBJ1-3	CASGTQGDSGNTIYF	TGTGCCAGCGGTACACAGGGAGACTCTGGAAACACCATATATTTT
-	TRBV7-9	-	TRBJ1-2	CASSFTASQAPTNYGYTF	TGTGCCAGCAGCTTTACCGCTTCACAGGCGCCCACTAACTATGGCTACACCTTC
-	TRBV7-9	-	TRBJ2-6	CASNTITGSSGANVLTF	TGTGCCAGCAACACCATCACGGGGTCCTCTGGGGCCAACGTCCTGACTTTC
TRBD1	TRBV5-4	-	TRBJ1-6	CASSLAGQADNSPLHF	TGTGCCAGCAGCTTGGCCGGACAGGCTGATAATTCACCCCTCCACTTT
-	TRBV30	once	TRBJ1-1	CAWSSGTPEYTEAFF	TGTGCCTGGAGTTCAGGGACACCCGAATACACTGAAGCTTTCTTT
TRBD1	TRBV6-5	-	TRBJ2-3	CASTDRGLKTDTQYF	TGTGCCAGCACCGACAGGGGGCTGAAGACAGATACGCAGTATTTT
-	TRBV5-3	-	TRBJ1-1	CARQGKNTEAFF	TGTGCCAGACAGGGAAAGAACACTGAAGCTTTCTTT
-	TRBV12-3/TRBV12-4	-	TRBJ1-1	CASSLIGGEAFF	TGTGCCAGCAGTTTAATTGGGGGCGAAGCTTTCTTT
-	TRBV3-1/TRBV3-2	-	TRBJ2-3	CASRHSQNSGTDTQYF	TGTGCCAGCAGACATTCGCAAAACAGTGGCACAGATACGCAGTATTTT
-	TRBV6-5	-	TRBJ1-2	CASSYDGRLLNYGYTF	TGTGCCAGCAGTTACGATGGGCGCCTGCTAAACTATGGCTACACCTTC
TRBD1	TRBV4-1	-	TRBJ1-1	CASSHPGQGALRRPEAFF	TGCGCCAGCAGCCATCCGGGACAGGGTGCGCTTAGGCGACCTGAAGCTTTCTTT
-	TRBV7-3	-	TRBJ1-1	CASSLSGNTEAFF	TGTGCCAGCAGCTTGAGCGGGAACACTGAAGCTTTCTTT
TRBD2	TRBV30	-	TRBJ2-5	CAWSVRFLAGGISFGETQYF	TGTGCCTGGAGTGTACGGTTCCTAGCGGGGGGTATCTCTTTCGGAGAGACCCAGTACTTC
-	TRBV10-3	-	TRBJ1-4	CAISERTANEKLFF	TGTGCCATCAGTGAACGGACAGCTAATGAAAAACTGTTTTTT
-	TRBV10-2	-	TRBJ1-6	CASSESRGNSPLHF	TGCGCCAGCAGTGAGTCTAGGGGTAATTCACCCCTCCACTTT
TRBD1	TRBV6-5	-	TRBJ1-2	CASSYSTGNRGYTF	TGTGCCAGCAGTTACTCGACCGGGAACAGGGGATACACCTTC
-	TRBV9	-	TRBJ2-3	CASSGGQGKDTQYF	TGTGCCAGCAGCGGTGGGCAGGGGAAAGATACGCAGTATTTT
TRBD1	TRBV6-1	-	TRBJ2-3	CASSARQGYLADTQYF	TGTGCCAGCAGTGCTCGACAGGGGTATCTTGCAGATACGCAGTATTTT
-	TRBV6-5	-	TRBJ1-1	CASSYDRNTEAFF	TGTGCCAGCAGTTACGACAGAAACACTGAAGCTTTCTTT
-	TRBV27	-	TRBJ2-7	CASSLSPFFRGGYWCEQYF	TGTGCCAGCAGTTTATCCCCTTTCTTTAGGGGGGGTTATTGGTGCGAGCAGTACTTC
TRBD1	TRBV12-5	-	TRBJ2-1	CASGLAGTGYNEQFF	TGTGCTAGTGGTTTGGCCGGGACAGGTTACAATGAGCAGTTCTTC
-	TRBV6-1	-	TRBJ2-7	CASSEAVGWSGEQYF	TGTGCCAGCAGTGAAGCGGTTGGGTGGTCGGGAGAGCAGTACTTC
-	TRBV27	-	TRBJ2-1	CASRLQRSDEQFF	TGTGCCAGCAGATTACAGCGTAGCGATGAGCAGTTCTTC
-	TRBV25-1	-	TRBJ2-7	CATTSDAYEQYF	TGTGCCACCACCAGTGATGCCTACGAGCAGTACTTC
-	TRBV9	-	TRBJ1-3	CASTSGAAGNTIYF	TGTGCCAGCACCTCGGGTGCGGCTGGAAACACCATATATTTT
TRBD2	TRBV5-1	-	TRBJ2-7	CASSAGGTASSYEQYF	TGCGCCAGCAGCGCGGGGGGGACGGCAAGCTCCTACGAGCAGTACTTC
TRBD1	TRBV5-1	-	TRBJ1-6	CASSFGTVNSPLHF	TGCGCCAGCAGTTTCGGGACAGTGAATTCACCCCTCCACTTT
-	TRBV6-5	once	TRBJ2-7	CASLQGKIYEQYF	TGTGCCAGTCTACAGGGTAAGATTTACGAGCAGTACTTC
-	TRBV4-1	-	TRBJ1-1	CASSQVSVGPINTEAFF	TGCGCCAGCAGCCAAGTCAGTGTGGGGCCTATAAACACTGAAGCTTTCTTT
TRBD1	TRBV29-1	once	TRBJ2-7	CSVEVQGEWAYEQYF	TGCAGCGTTGAAGTACAGGGGGAATGGGCCTACGAGCAGTACTTC
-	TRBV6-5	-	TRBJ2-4	CASEFVGAPIQYF	TGTGCCAGTGAGTTCGTGGGGGCCCCTATTCAGTACTTC
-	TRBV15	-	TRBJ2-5	CATSRGQGGETQYF	TGTGCCACCAGCAGAGGACAGGGAGGAGAGACCCAGTACTTC
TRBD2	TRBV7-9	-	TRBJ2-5	CASSLGSGVDRETQYF	TGTGCCAGCAGCTTAGGGAGCGGGGTGGATCGGGAGACCCAGTACTTC
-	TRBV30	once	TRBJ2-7	CAWSVGGATRGEQYF	TGTGCCTGGAGTGTAGGAGGGGCCACACGGGGAGAGCAGTACTTC
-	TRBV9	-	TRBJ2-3	CASSVTQATDTQYF	TGTGCCAGCAGCGTAACACAGGCCACAGATACGCAGTATTTT
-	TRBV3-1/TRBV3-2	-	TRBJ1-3	CASSQGGGSGNTIYF	TGTGCCAGCAGCCAAGGGGGGGGCTCTGGAAACACCATATATTTT
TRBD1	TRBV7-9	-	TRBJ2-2	CASSLDRGPLFF	TGTGCCAGCAGCTTGGACAGGGGGCCGTTGTTTTTT
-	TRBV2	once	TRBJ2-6	CASSKTRYGANVLTF	TGTGCCAGCAGTAAAACTAGGTACGGGGCCAACGTCCTGACTTTC